This entry lists 15 T cell receptor beta chains sequenced from one sample in a study of CD4 T cells in relation to SARS-CoV-2 and coronaviruses. TCRdb's copy holds only in-frame clones and misses some; the assay was immunoSEQ multiplex PCR. This table holds some 35,000 clones, roughly 90% found once. Sequenced input: memory CD4+ T cells from PBMCs. Receptors were obtained from an adult with COVID-19.

The V gene is TRBV6-5, the J gene TRBJ2-3, with D perhaps matching TRBD1 (6 bases). The germline CDR1 and CDR2 sequences are MNHEY and SVGAGI. Trimming cost V 6 bases and J 0 bases, with 10 bases left between them. The CDR3 has 14 residues. The chain's CDR3 is CASSLGASTDTQYF. CDR3 bases: TGTGCCAGCAGCCTGGGGGCTAGCACAGATACGCAGTATTTT.

The chain has TRBV28 and TRBJ1-2; possibly TRBD1 for D (5 bases). From germline, CDR1 is MDHEN and CDR2 SYDVKM. Trimming left V 3 bases short and J 4 bases short, with 12 bases between. The CDR3 extends over 14 amino acids. For the CDR3, the DNA is TGTGCCAGCAGTTTTGGGGGACCAACCTATGGCTACACCTTC. Translation gives CASSFGGPTYGYTF.

The chain combines TRBV7-2 with TRBJ2-7; 8 bases align to TRBD2. J was trimmed by 12 bases and V by 5 bases; bases with no gene match: 12. The germline CDR1 and CDR2 sequences are SGHTA and FQGNSA. The CDR3 is made up of 13 amino acids. Here the CDR3 reads CASSPAGLAGLYF. CDR3 nucleotides: TGTGCCAGCAGCCCAGCGGGCCTAGCGGGTCTGTACTTC.

The chain has TRBV11-2 and TRBJ1-3, with 8 bases fitting TRBD1. The CDR3 sequence is 15 residues long. Germline V gene lookup returns CDR1 SGHAT and CDR2 FQNNGV. With 4 bases clipped from V and 0 bases from J, the junction kept 2 bases outside the gene matches. CDR3 sequence reads: CASSSGTGSGNTIYF. CDR3 DNA: TGTGCCAGCAGCTCCGGGACAGGCTCTGGAAACACCATATATTTT. Drawing the rest from reference TRBV11-2 and TRBJ1-3, the complete variable domain is EAGVAQSPRYKIIEKRQSVAFWCNPISGHATLYWYQQILGQGPKLLIQFQNNGVVDDSQLPKDRFSAERLKGVDSTLKIQPAKLEDSAVYLCASSSGTGSGNTIYFGEGSWLTVV.

The CDR3: CASSADRGGPNYGYTF. DNA for the CDR3: TGTGCCAGCAGTGCGGACAGGGGGGGACCGAACTATGGCTACACCTTC. This chain connects TRBV28 to TRBJ1-2; 10 nucleotides line up with TRBD1. Per the germline V gene, CDR1 is MDHEN and CDR2 is SYDVKM. After removal of 5 bases from V and 2 bases from J, the junction contained 8 bases not matched to a gene. CDR3 size: 16 residues.

Only one count was recorded for this clone. V gene TRBV29-1 combines with J gene TRBJ1-1; 8 bases are shared with TRBD1. Germline CDR1 and CDR2: SQVTM and ANQGSEA. J gave up 4 bases and V 7 bases, and 11 bases lay outside the gene matches. The CDR3 is made up of 14 amino acids. DNA for the CDR3: TGCAGCGCCCCGTCGCAGGGGGCGGCCACTGAAGCTTTCTTT. This sequence encodes CSAPSQGAATEAFF.

This clone was found once. The chain uses TRBV24-1 and TRBJ2-2; the D gene is possibly TRBD1 (6 bases). V was pared by 4 bases and J by 6 bases, with 11 bases between. Germline loops: CDR1 KGHDR, CDR2 SFDVKD. The CDR3 is 14 amino acids. The CDR3 region is CATSDPQGAGELFF. The DNA of the CDR3 is TGTGCCACCAGTGACCCACAGGGAGCCGGGGAGCTGTTTTTT.

This chain links TRBV20-1 with TRBJ2-5; D not resolved. V was shortened by 3 bases and J by 4 bases, with 3 bases between the two germline ends. The CDR3 is 10 amino acids. CDR1 DFQATT and CDR2 SNEGSKA come from the germline V gene (reference sequence). As DNA, the CDR3 is TGCAGTGCTAGGGGAGAGACCCAGTACTTC. Residues: CSARGETQYF.

The chain employs TRBV28 and TRBJ1-6; the D gene is possibly TRBD1 (5 bases). CDR1 MDHEN and CDR2 SYDVKM come from the germline V gene. The V gene lost 7 bases and the J gene lost 8 bases, with 33 bases spanning the gap. This CDR3 is built from 20 residues. In DNA form, the CDR3 reads TGTGCCAGCACCTGGTATGTGGACCCGAGCGGCAGGGAGGTTCATTCACCCCTCCACTTT. Protein sequence: CASTWYVDPSGREVHSPLHF.

This rearrangement joins TRBV6-5 to TRBJ1-2, with D uncertain. V was trimmed by 7 bases and J by 2 bases, leaving 5 bases between them. CDR3 length: 11 amino acids. Germline loops: CDR1 MNHEY, CDR2 SVGAGI. CDR3 DNA sequence: TGTGCCAGCAAAGGCAACTATGGCTACACCTTC. It yields the protein CASKGNYGYTF.

The chain carries TRBV5-6 and TRBJ2-3, with D perhaps TRBD2 (6 bases). Germline-derived CDR1 and CDR2 are SGHDT and YYEEEE. This CDR3 comprises 15 residues. V lost 2 bases and J 1 base, leaving 11 bases between the germline ends. The CDR3 nucleotides are TGTGCCAGCAGCTTTCGGGGGTTGGGCACAGATACGCAGTATTTT. Encoded protein: CASSFRGLGTDTQYF. Complete variable domain (other parts from reference TRBV5-6 and TRBJ2-3): DAGVTQSPTHLIKTRGQQVTLRCSPKSGHDTVSWYQQALGQGPQFIFQYYEEEERQRGNFPDRFSGHQFPNYSSELNVNALLLGDSALYLCASSFRGLGTDTQYFGPGTRLTVL.

The chain employs TRBV6-6 and TRBJ2-3, with 7 bases aligning to TRBD1. The CDR3 spans 14 residues. Germline assignment: CDR1 MNHNY and CDR2 SVGAGI (reference sequence). The V and J ends lost 5 bases and 1 base, in that order; junction bases with no gene match: 3. The CDR3 DNA follows: TGTGCCAGCAGTCACGGACAGGGCACAGATACGCAGTATTTT. This gives the protein CASSHGQGTDTQYF.

This chain joins TRBV28 and TRBJ1-5; 9 nucleotides agree with TRBD1. V shed 9 bases, J shed 0 bases, and the junction held 15 bases outside the gene matches. The V gene's germline CDR1 is MDHEN and CDR2 SYDVKM. The length of the CDR3 is 18 residues. CDR3 sequence (DNA): TGTGCCAGTATCCCCGGACAGGGGCGACGCCTTAGCAATCAGCCCCAGCATTTT. Translation: CASIPGQGRRLSNQPQHF.

The chain links TRBV29-1 to TRBJ1-1, with 8 nucleotides matching TRBD1. Germline V gene sequence: CDR1 SQVTM, CDR2 ANQGSEA. V gave up 6 bases and J gave up 1 base; unmatched junction bases: 1. The CDR3 is 12 amino acids. In DNA form, the CDR3 reads TGCAGCGTCGGACAGGGGAACACTGAAGCTTTCTTT. Residues: CSVGQGNTEAFF.

CDR3 region: CASIRGGGETQYF. CDR3 in DNA: TGCGCCAGCATCCGCGGGGGGGGTGAGACCCAGTACTTC. The chain is built from TRBV10-2 and TRBJ2-5, with 9 bases matching TRBD2. Trimming took 7 bases from V and 5 from J; bases not matched to a gene: 5. Germline CDR1 is WSHSY and CDR2 is SAAADI. The CDR3 covers 13 residues.